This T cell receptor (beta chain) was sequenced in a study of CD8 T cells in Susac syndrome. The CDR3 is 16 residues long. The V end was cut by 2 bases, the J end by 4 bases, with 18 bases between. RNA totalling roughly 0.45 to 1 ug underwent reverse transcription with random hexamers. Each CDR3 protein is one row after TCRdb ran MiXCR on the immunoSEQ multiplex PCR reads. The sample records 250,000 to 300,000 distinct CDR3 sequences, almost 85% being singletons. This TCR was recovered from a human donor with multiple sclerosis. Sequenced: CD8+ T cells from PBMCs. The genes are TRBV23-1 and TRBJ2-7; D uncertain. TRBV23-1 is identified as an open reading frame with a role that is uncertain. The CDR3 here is CASSQPYLGKIYEQYF. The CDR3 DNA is TGCGCCAGCAGTCAACCCTATTTGGGGAAAATTTACGAGCAGTACTTC.